A single sample gave rise to the 31 T cell receptor beta chains below, sequenced in a study of early T cells in non-severe SARS-CoV-2 infection. TCRdb fed the 5' RACE reads into MiXCR, producing one record per CDR3 protein. The sample includes 75,000 to 80,000 distinct CDR3 sequences, over 9% of them seen just once. Sequencing was performed on whole blood. These receptors all stem from an adult who was a healthcare worker with PCR-confirmed SARS-CoV-2 infection or an uninfected control (not recorded which).

This clonotype was counted ten times or more. The J gene is TRBJ2-1, the V gene TRBV20-1, with D possibly TRBD2 on 5 matching bases. Germline V CDR1 and CDR2: DFQATT, SNEGSKA (reference sequence). V lost 1 base to trimming and J lost 4 bases, with 11 bases between them. The CDR3 covers 14 residues. In DNA form, the CDR3 reads TGCAGTGCTAGAGGAGGGCCTTTTTACAATGAGCAGTTCTTC. Translation gives CSARGGPFYNEQFF.

This clonotype has ten or more counts. CDR3 loop: CASSYRGQNSPLHF. DNA for the CDR3: TGTGCCAGCAGTTACAGGGGCCAAAATTCACCCCTCCACTTT. V gene TRBV12-3 or TRBV12-4 combines with J gene TRBJ1-6; 7 bases align to TRBD1. The CDR3 contains 14 residues. V lost 4 bases, J lost 7 bases, and 4 bases stayed unmatched.

This clonotype was found many times. V usage is TRBV6-1 and J usage is TRBJ1-1; D gene ambiguous. Trimming stripped 1 base from V and 0 bases from J, with 6 bases between. This CDR3 has 14 residues. Germline V gene lookup returns CDR1 MNHNS and CDR2 SASEGT. The CDR3 region has the DNA TGTGCCAGCAGTGAAGGGGGTCTGAACACTGAAGCTTTCTTT. Protein: CASSEGGLNTEAFF.

This clonotype has a count of ten or more. The chain has TRBV6-4 and TRBJ2-1; 9 bases align to TRBD1. With 4 bases clipped from V and 8 bases from J, the junction kept 9 bases outside the gene matches. The CDR3 spans 15 residues. Germline V gives CDR1 MRHNA, CDR2 SNTAGT. In DNA form, the CDR3 reads TGTGCCAGCAGTGTCGGGGGACAGGGAGGTGATGAGCAGTTCTTC. As protein: CASSVGGQGGDEQFF.

V gene TRBV28 combines with J gene TRBJ2-6, with D hard to call. The germline gives CDR1 MDHEN, CDR2 SYDVKM. The V gene lost 6 bases and the J gene lost 0 bases, with 9 bases spanning the gap. CDR3 size: 15 residues. The CDR3 loop reads CASSRDGSGANVLTF. For the CDR3, the DNA is TGTGCCAGCAGCCGCGACGGCTCTGGGGCCAACGTCCTGACTTTC.

Only a few counts were recorded for this clonotype. This chain links TRBV7-3 with TRBJ2-2; 14 bases map to TRBD2. This CDR3 region has 18 residues. Trimming removed 5 bases from V and 4 bases from J; junction bases left unmatched: 9. Germline V gene lookup returns CDR1 SGHTA and CDR2 FQGTGA. CDR3 sequence reads: CASSPRGTSGSFTGELFF. CDR3 in DNA: TGTGCCAGCAGCCCCAGAGGGACTAGCGGGAGTTTCACCGGGGAGCTGTTTTTT.

This clonotype has a handful of counts. J is TRBJ1-2 and V is TRBV12-3 or TRBV12-4, with TRBD1 identical over 8 bases. The CDR3 has 15 residues. Trimming removed 7 bases from V and 4 bases from J; junction bases left unmatched: 11. CDR3: CASTPSGGKGYGYTF. In DNA form, the CDR3 reads TGTGCCAGCACCCCGTCAGGGGGCAAAGGCTATGGCTACACCTTC.

This clonotype was detected ten times or more. The rearrangement links TRBV28 to TRBJ1-5; 8 bases match TRBD1. The V gene end was trimmed by 6 bases and the J gene end by 5 bases; junction bases not matched to a gene: 12. Germline CDR1 reads MDHEN; CDR2 reads SYDVKM. The CDR3 sequence is 16 residues long. CDR3 protein: CASSRLQGVAYQPQHF. The CDR3 DNA is TGTGCCAGCAGCCGACTACAGGGGGTGGCTTATCAGCCCCAGCATTTT.

This clonotype was counted ten times or more. The gene calls are TRBV5-4 and TRBJ1-1; D gene unclear. The CDR3 length is 15 residues. Germline values: CDR1 SGHNT, CDR2 YYREEE (reference sequence). With 2 bases removed from V and 0 bases from J, the gap between germline ends came to 11 bases. The CDR3 protein is CASSFVPVVNTEAFF. Here the CDR3 DNA reads TGTGCCAGCAGCTTTGTCCCGGTAGTGAACACTGAAGCTTTCTTT.

The J gene is TRBJ2-7, the V gene TRBV7-2; 7 nucleotides match TRBD1. Germline trimming cut 5 bases from V and 9 bases from J; bases unmatched to any gene: 10. The length of the CDR3 is 13 residues. Germline CDR1 is SGHTA and CDR2 is FQGNSA. Here the CDR3 DNA reads TGTGCCAGCAGCACATCAACAGGGGTCGGGCAGTACTTC. Translating gives CASSTSTGVGQYF. Full variable domain (outside the CDR3, taken from reference TRBV7-2 and TRBJ2-7): GAGVSQSPSNKVTEKGKDVELRCDPISGHTALYWYRQSLGQGLEFLIYFQGNSAPDKSGLPSDRFSAERTGGSVSTLTIQRTQQEDSAVYLCASSTSTGVGQYFGPGTRLTVT.

This clonotype has a handful of counts. The chain has TRBV19 and TRBJ1-2; no clear D. The germline V gene has CDR1 LNHDA and CDR2 SQIVND (reference sequence). V was cut by 0 bases and J by 5 bases, with 19 bases left in between. The CDR3 has 17 residues. CDR3 nucleotides: TGTGCCAGTAGTATAGACGCAGCTACCGCTCTTAGATATGGCTACACCTTC. Residues: CASSIDAATALRYGYTF.

The rearrangement uses TRBV7-2 and TRBJ1-1; D ambiguous. There are 13 residues in the CDR3. Germline values: CDR1 SGHTA, CDR2 FQGNSA. Trimming left V 1 base short and J 3 bases short, with 6 bases between. The CDR3, as DNA: TGTGCCAGCAGCTTAGTCGGTTACACTGAAGCTTTCTTT. It codes for CASSLVGYTEAFF.

The CDR3 region has the DNA TGTGCCAGCAGTTTAGGGCTCACTGAAGCTTTCTTT. Its protein is CASSLGLTEAFF. The chain links TRBV28 to TRBJ1-1; D gene uncertain. CDR1 is MDHEN and CDR2 is SYDVKM in the germline V gene. V lost 2 bases and J lost 4, with 5 bases in between. This CDR3 comprises 12 residues.

CDR3 residues: CASSLRHGGNEKLFF. The CDR3 DNA is TGTGCCAGCAGCTTACGACATGGGGGTAATGAAAAACTGTTTTTT. The chain has TRBV11-1 and TRBJ1-4; the D gene is possibly TRBD1 (5 bases). The germline V gene has CDR1 SGHAT and CDR2 FQDESV (reference sequence). V lost 2 bases to trimming and J lost 4 bases, with 11 bases between them. The CDR3 covers 15 residues.

CDR3 region: CASSGATDYGYTF. DNA of the CDR3: TGTGCCAGCAGCGGGGCGACCGACTATGGCTACACCTTC. The J gene is TRBJ1-2, the V gene TRBV7-8; maybe TRBD1 (5 bases). The CDR3 length is 13 residues. Trimming shortened V by 5 bases and J by 3 bases, and 10 bases separated the two germline ends. Germline V gives CDR1 SGHVS, CDR2 FQNEAQ. Filled out from reference TRBV7-8 and TRBJ1-2, the complete variable domain reads GAGVSQSPRYKVAKRGQDVALRCDPISGHVSLFWYQQALGQGPEFLTYFQNEAQLDKSGLPSDRFFAERPEGSVSTLKIQRTQQEDSAVYLCASSGATDYGYTFGSGTRLTVV.

The chain combines TRBV12-3 or TRBV12-4 with TRBJ1-1; D unclear. Trimming left V 5 bases short and J 6 bases short, with 7 bases between. The CDR3 is 11 amino acids. The CDR3 loop reads CASSPSAEAFF. The CDR3 DNA reads as TGTGCCAGCAGTCCTAGTGCTGAAGCTTTCTTT.

The chain recombines TRBV10-3 with TRBJ1-3; TRBD1 is a possible D gene (5 bases). Germline V CDR1 and CDR2: ENHRY, SYGVKD. CDR3 length equals 14 residues. The ends were cut back, 0 bases at V and 9 bases at J, with 12 bases in the middle. CDR3 in DNA: TGTGCCATCAGTGAGTCGACCCCAGGGCCCACCATATATTTT. Protein sequence: CAISESTPGPTIYF.

Concerning this clonotype itself: At one boundary the junction diverges from the germline segment, which might be a read error. This chain uses TRBV6-1 with TRBJ2-3, with 9 bases matching TRBD2. Per the germline V gene, CDR1 is MNHNS and CDR2 is SASEGT. This CDR3 comprises 16 residues. This CDR3 reads CASSEGLAGSTVTQYF. CDR3 nucleotide sequence: TGTGCCAGCAGTGAAGGGCTAGCGGGATCCACAGTTACGCAGTATTTT.

This clonotype was counted at least ten times. CDR3 DNA: TGCGCCAGCAAGAATTCGGGAGGGAACACTGAAGCTTTCTTT. Residues: CASKNSGGNTEAFF. The genes are TRBV5-1 and TRBJ1-1; D remains unclear. With 6 bases removed from V and 1 base from J, the gap between germline ends came to 13 bases. The length of the CDR3 is 14 residues. Germline V gene data show CDR1 as SGHRS and CDR2 as YFSETQ.

This clonotype occurred many times. The J gene is TRBJ2-7, the V gene TRBV12-3 or TRBV12-4; D may be TRBD1 or TRBD2 (5 bases each). The CDR3 covers 13 residues. Trimming took 3 bases from V and 2 from J, leaving 8 bases between them. CDR3 sequence (DNA): TGTGCCAGCAGTTTGGGGGTTGCCTACGAGCAGTACTTC. It codes for CASSLGVAYEQYF.

This clonotype was counted ten times or more. In DNA form, the CDR3 reads TGTGCCAGCAGCTTCCTAGCGGGAGCTCCTGGGGAGCTGTTTTTT. Translation gives CASSFLAGAPGELFF. This chain uses TRBV11-2 with TRBJ2-2, with 10 nucleotides matching TRBD2. With V trimmed by 3 bases and J by 8 bases, 6 bases remained unmatched. Germline V CDR1 and CDR2: SGHAT, FQNNGV. The length of the CDR3 is 15 residues.

This clonotype was recorded many times. V is TRBV14 and J is TRBJ1-2, with a possible D match to TRBD1 (6 bases). The length of the CDR3 is 16 residues. V dropped 1 base and J dropped 5 bases, with 17 bases sitting between them. Germline V gene data show CDR1 as SGHDN and CDR2 as FVKESK. The CDR3 nucleotides are TGTGCCAGCAGCCAAGCAAGAACAGGGACCCTATATGGCTACACCTTC. Translation: CASSQARTGTLYGYTF.

The chain links TRBV15 to TRBJ2-7; D is ambiguous. Trimming took off 6 bases at V and 4 bases at J, with 13 bases between the two ends. This CDR3 comprises 13 residues. Germline assignment: CDR1 LNHNV and CDR2 YYDKDF (reference sequence). Here the CDR3 reads CATSNSKKYEQYF. The CDR3 region has the DNA TGTGCCACCAGTAACTCTAAAAAATACGAGCAGTACTTC.

The rearrangement uses TRBV10-2 and TRBJ1-2; D not resolved. CDR3 size: 15 residues. Germline V gene data show CDR1 as WSHSY and CDR2 as SAAADI. With 1 base removed from V and 2 bases from J, the gap between germline ends came to 11 bases. The CDR3 is CASSEYPGSNYGYTF. The CDR3 DNA reads as TGCGCCAGCAGTGAGTACCCGGGTTCCAACTATGGCTACACCTTC.

This clonotype has ten or more counts. This chain connects TRBV5-6 to TRBJ2-3; D is unclear. Trimming removed 3 bases from V and 0 bases from J, with 8 bases in between. The CDR3 sequence is 14 residues long. Germline assignment: CDR1 SGHDT and CDR2 YYEEEE. Here the CDR3 DNA reads TGTGCCAGCAGCTGGATGACTAGCACAGATACGCAGTATTTT. Translation: CASSWMTSTDTQYF.

This clonotype was observed many times. V is TRBV7-6 and J is TRBJ1-1; perhaps TRBD1 as D (6 bases). V lost 3 bases and J lost 6, with 14 bases in between. The CDR3 covers 14 residues. Per germline, CDR1 SGHVS and CDR2 FNYEAQ. CDR3 amino acids: CASSFGGGEAEAFF. The CDR3 DNA reads TGTGCCAGCAGCTTTGGGGGCGGAGAGGCTGAAGCTTTCTTT.

This clonotype was seen a few times. The gene calls are TRBV29-1 and TRBJ2-2; no definite D call. The germline V gene encodes CDR1 SQVTM and CDR2 ANQGSEA. V dropped 4 bases and J dropped 7 bases, with 7 bases sitting between them. CDR3 length: 11 amino acids. CDR3 in DNA: TGCAGCGTTGGGGCCGGCGGGGAGCTGTTTTTT. Translated: CSVGAGGELFF.

Worth noting for this clonotype: Germline is not matched at one junction end, which may reflect a read error. The rearrangement links TRBV3-1 to TRBJ2-1; D not certain. CDR3 size: 13 residues. Germline V gene sequence: CDR1 LGHDT, CDR2 YNNKEL (reference sequence). The CDR3 DNA reads TGTGCCAGCGGCCAAGATTTGTACAATGAGCAGTTCTTC. This translates into CASGQDLYNEQFF.

This clonotype has ten or more counts. The conserved phenylalanine or tryptophan normally closing the CDR3 is absent here, so this likely arose from a read error. The chain uses TRBV11-2 and TRBJ2-5; D assignment may be TRBD1 or TRBD2 (5 bases each). V was cut by 5 bases and J by 5 bases, with 9 bases left in between. CDR3 size: 12 residues. Germline V gene sequence: CDR1 SGHAT, CDR2 FQNNGV. CDR3 protein: CASSQGRETQYS. In DNA form, the CDR3 reads TGTGCCAGCAGCCAGGGACGCGAGACCCAGTACTCC.

This clonotype was detected many times. The junction differs from germline at one of its ends, possibly a read error. J is TRBJ2-5 and V is TRBV20-1; 13 bases agree with TRBD2. Germline V gene lookup returns CDR1 DFQATT and CDR2 SNEGSKA (reference sequence). This CDR3 region has 11 residues. CDR3 sequence reads: CSARAGTSGTF. CDR3 DNA: TGCAGTGCTAGAGCCGGGACTAGCGGGACCTTC.

As concerns this clonotype: This may come from a read error, since a much larger clone is one base off. The gene calls are TRBV5-4 and TRBJ2-2; D is possibly TRBD2 (5 bases). Germline CDR1 is SGHNT and CDR2 is YYREEE (reference sequence). Trimming cost V 4 bases and J 0 bases, with 16 bases left between them. The CDR3 is 17 residues long. CDR3 loop: CASSRPLVGSNTGELFF. Written as DNA, the CDR3 is TGTGCCAGCAGCCGTCCACTAGTGGGGTCGAACACCGGGGAGCTGTTTTTT.